This T cell receptor (beta chain) stems from a study of blood T cell repertoires in COVID-19. Study information: Collection of acute and convalescent COVID-19 samples took place in the United States, Italy and Spain. From T cells, B-cell-depleted T cells, or PBMCs came the material, which was cDNA or gDNA.

V gave up 3 bases and J gave up 4 bases; unmatched junction bases: 4. In germline, CDR1 is MDHEN, CDR2 SYDVKM. CDR3 size: 15 residues. Per the authors' pipeline: From reference gene primer amplification, estimates of nucleated cell counts were derived. The repertoire was sequenced with immunoSEQ multiplex PCR; TCRdb's copy has only in-frame clones and lacks some. The V and J calls and clone size were taken over from that table, and D and trimming were inferred from the DNA. The sample shows more than 150,000 clones, roughly 88% of them seen only once. V is TRBV28 and J is TRBJ2-5; 11 positions match TRBD2. Sequencing was done on a sample of peripheral blood. The TCR sequence derives from a woman in her sixties or seventies with acute or convalescent COVID-19. The CDR3 loop reads CASSFLAGGRETQYF. The CDR3, as DNA: TGTGCCAGCAGTTTCCTAGCGGGGGGCCGAGAGACCCAGTACTTC. Supplemented by reference TRBV28 and TRBJ2-5, the full variable domain reads DVKVTQSSRYLVKRTGEKVFLECVQDMDHENMFWYRQDPGLGLRLIYFSYDVKMKEKGDIPEGYSVSREKKERFSLILESASTNQTSMYLCASSFLAGGRETQYFGPGTRLLVL.